Below are 24 T cell receptor beta chains sequenced from a single sample in a study of Graves' ophthalmopathy and Graves' hyperthyroidism. TCR beta CDR3 amplification used RNA transcripts. The first-round RT-PCR employed HTBI primers together with the Qiagen OneStep RT-PCR kit. A multiplex PCR was then performed as the second round. Via MiXCR, TCRdb re-called the multiplex PCR reads, giving one row per CDR3 protein. This table holds about 620,000 distinct CDR3 sequences, about a fifth found once. The sample consisted of peripheral blood. The receptor set was obtained from a woman between 18 and 29 years old with stable Graves' hyperthyroidism. Some clones in this sample may be carry-over from other donors' samples.

The sample holds a few counts of this clonotype. The chain uses TRBV3-1 and TRBJ1-1; D perhaps matches TRBD1 (5 bases). V shed 0 bases and J shed 8 bases, with 13 bases lying between them. This CDR3 is 14 amino acids long. The germline V gene has CDR1 LGHDT and CDR2 YNNKEL (reference sequence). The CDR3 DNA reads as TGTGCCAGCAGCCAAGAATATGGGGCCTCAGAAGCTTTCTTT. As protein: CASSQEYGASEAFF.

This clonotype has a count of ten or more. The rearrangement joins TRBV19 to TRBJ2-5; 7 nucleotides match TRBD1. The CDR3 has 12 amino acids. The trim removed 4 bases at V and 12 bases at J, leaving 8 bases unmatched. Germline V gene data show CDR1 as LNHDA and CDR2 as SQIVND (reference sequence). The CDR3 DNA reads TGTGCCAGTAGTACGCGGACGGGACAGAAGTACTTC. This encodes CASSTRTGQKYF.

The chain has TRBV9 and TRBJ1-2, with D uncertain. Looked up from germline, CDR1 is SGDLS and CDR2 is YYNGEE. This CDR3 is built from 15 residues. Trimming took 4 bases from V and 2 from J, leaving 15 bases between them. This CDR3 reads CASSPPEVPNYGYTF. The CDR3 DNA sequence: TGTGCCAGCAGCCCCCCGGAAGTCCCCAACTATGGCTACACCTTC.

The gene calls are TRBV5-1 and TRBJ2-2; the match to TRBD2 covers 8 bases. With V trimmed by 0 bases and J by 7 bases, 8 bases remained unmatched. In germline, CDR1 is SGHRS, CDR2 YFSETQ. CDR3 length: 16 residues. The CDR3 reads CASSLAGGLVSGELFF. The DNA for the CDR3 is TGCGCCAGCAGCTTGGCCGGGGGACTAGTTAGCGGGGAGCTGTTTTTT. The full variable domain, rest sourced from reference TRBV5-1 and TRBJ2-2, is KAGVTQTPRYLIKTRGQQVTLSCSPISGHRSVSWYQQTPGQGLQFLFEYFSETQRNKGNFPGRFSGRQFSNSRSEMNVSTLELGDSALYLCASSLAGGLVSGELFFGEGSRLTVL.

This clonotype was detected many times. The V gene is TRBV13, the J gene TRBJ2-5; D uncertain. The CDR3 runs 16 residues. Trimming pared 5 bases from V and 1 base from J, leaving 17 bases between. Germline values: CDR1 PRHDT, CDR2 FYEKMQ (reference sequence). In DNA form, the CDR3 reads TGTGCCAGCAGCCCAGACCGCAACCCATCCCAAGAGACCCAGTACTTC. It yields the protein CASSPDRNPSQETQYF.

This sequence joins TRBV28 and TRBJ2-7, with 7 positions matching TRBD1. CDR1 and CDR2 (germline): MDHEN, SYDVKM. There are 15 residues in the CDR3. J lost 1 base, V lost 8 bases, and 11 bases had no gene match. This CDR3 is CASGSWDSLSYEQYF. The CDR3 DNA reads TGTGCCAGCGGCTCGTGGGACAGCTTATCCTACGAGCAGTACTTC.

This clonotype was found many times. The chain uses TRBV13 and TRBJ1-1; D gene unclear. Trimming removed 1 base at V and 7 bases at J, with 7 bases between. CDR3 length: 12 amino acids. The germline V gene encodes CDR1 PRHDT and CDR2 FYEKMQ (reference sequence). In nucleotides, the CDR3 is TGTGCCAGCAGCTTAGTCAAGGTTGAAGCTTTCTTT. It codes for CASSLVKVEAFF.

This clonotype came up many times. The genes are TRBV6-1 and TRBJ2-5; D uncertain. CDR1 and CDR2 (germline): MNHNS, SASEGT. V dropped 11 bases and J dropped 4 bases, with 17 bases sitting between them. This CDR3 is built from 13 residues. CDR3 nucleotide sequence: TGTGCCTCCCAGCTGGGCCCCCGAGAGACCCAGTACTTC. Translated: CASQLGPRETQYF.

This chain links TRBV6-1 with TRBJ2-7; 8 nucleotides match TRBD1. V was clipped by 9 bases and J by 3 bases; unmatched bases: 13. The CDR3 sequence is 15 residues long. Looked up from germline, CDR1 is MNHNS and CDR2 is SASEGT. CDR3 sequence (DNA): TGTGCCAGTAGCCCGACAGGGGCGAAAAACTACGAGCAGTACTTC. It codes for CASSPTGAKNYEQYF.

This clonotype was recorded at least ten times. This chain connects TRBV20-1 to TRBJ2-5; weak D call: TRBD2 (6 bases). There are 15 residues in the CDR3. CDR1 is DFQATT and CDR2 is SNEGSKA in the germline V gene (reference sequence). Trimming cost V 6 bases and J 0 bases, with 17 bases left between them. As DNA, the CDR3 is TGCAGTGCAAACCCGATCGGGGGATACCAAGAGACCCAGTACTTC. Translating it yields CSANPIGGYQETQYF.

The rearrangement links TRBV9 to TRBJ1-5; D is perhaps TRBD1 (6 bases). The CDR3 runs to 15 residues. The ends were cut back, 3 bases at V and 1 base at J, with 11 bases in the middle. Germline V gene sequence: CDR1 SGDLS, CDR2 YYNGEE. CDR3 loop: CASSEGGLSNQPQHF. The CDR3 DNA follows: TGTGCCAGCAGCGAGGGGGGACTAAGCAATCAGCCCCAGCATTTT. Full variable domain (remainder filled in from reference TRBV9 and TRBJ1-5): DSGVTQTPKHLITATGQRVTLRCSPRSGDLSVYWYQQSLDQGLQFLIQYYNGEERAKGNILERFSAQQFPDLHSELNLSSLELGDSALYFCASSEGGLSNQPQHFGDGTRLSIL.

This clonotype was recorded many times. The chain joins TRBV6-2 or TRBV6-3 to TRBJ1-1; D remains unclear. The CDR3 is made up of 15 amino acids. From germline, CDR1 is MNHEY and CDR2 SVGEGT. V was trimmed by 2 bases and J by 2 bases, leaving 12 bases between them. The CDR3 DNA follows: TGTGCCAGCAGTTACAGTGTCGCAGCCAACACTGAAGCTTTCTTT. As protein: CASSYSVAANTEAFF.

V and J are TRBV28 and TRBJ2-7; 8 bases map to TRBD1. Germline loops: CDR1 MDHEN, CDR2 SYDVKM. The junction had 8 bases not matched to a gene; V was cut back by 4 bases and J by 3 bases. This CDR3 contains 15 residues. CDR3 nucleotides: TGTGCCAGCAGTTCGGGACAGGCCTCGTACTACGAGCAGTACTTC. Translating it yields CASSSGQASYYEQYF.

The rearrangement joins TRBV20-1 to TRBJ1-1; D ambiguous. The V and J ends lost 5 bases and 7 bases respectively, with 11 bases between them. The CDR3 totals 11 residues. Germline-derived CDR1 and CDR2 are DFQATT and SNEGSKA (reference sequence). The CDR3 is CSAPWMGEAFF. In DNA form, the CDR3 reads TGCAGTGCTCCTTGGATGGGTGAAGCTTTCTTT.

This clonotype came up many times. This chain joins TRBV13 and TRBJ2-2; D ambiguous. The germline V gene has CDR1 PRHDT and CDR2 FYEKMQ (reference sequence). Trimming left V 2 bases short and J 5 bases short, with 12 bases between. The CDR3 runs to 15 residues. The DNA of the CDR3 is TGTGCCAGCAGCTTATTGACCCAGACGACCGGGGAGCTGTTTTTT. It translates to CASSLLTQTTGELFF.

CDR3 coding DNA: TGTGCCAGCAGTTTAGCCTCGACAGGTTCGAGGTACTTC. Protein sequence: CASSLASTGSRYF. The V gene is TRBV27, the J gene TRBJ2-7; D is possibly TRBD1 (6 bases). V was clipped by 2 bases and J by 12 bases, with 17 bases between them. Germline CDR1 and CDR2: MNHEY and SMNVEV (reference sequence). This CDR3 contains 13 residues.

In regard to this clonotype: This may arise from a read error, as a much more abundant clone is one base away. This chain links TRBV6-1 with TRBJ1-1; 8 nucleotides line up with TRBD1. This CDR3 region has 15 residues. Germline V lookup: CDR1 MNHNS, CDR2 SASEGT. The CDR3 DNA reads as TGTGCCAGCAGTGGTATGGACAGGGCTAACACTGAAGCTTGCTTT. Amino acid sequence: CASSGMDRANTEACF.

This clonotype was seen only a few times. The CDR3 region is CSAFPGTGFSSEAFF. The DNA for the CDR3 is TGCAGCGCTTTTCCGGGGACAGGGTTTTCAAGTGAAGCTTTCTTT. This chain joins TRBV29-1 and TRBJ1-1; the match to TRBD1 covers 9 bases. Germline assignment: CDR1 SQVTM and CDR2 ANQGSEA. The trim removed 7 bases at V and 7 bases at J, leaving 16 bases unmatched. CDR3 size: 15 residues.

V usage is TRBV6-2 or TRBV6-3 and J usage is TRBJ2-5, with D unclear. Trimming pared 6 bases from V and 5 bases from J, leaving 7 bases between. This CDR3 is built from 11 residues. From germline, CDR1 is MNHEY and CDR2 SVGEGT. The CDR3 here is CASSKIETQYF. In DNA form, the CDR3 reads TGTGCCAGCAGCAAGATCGAGACCCAGTACTTC.

This clonotype has a count of ten or more. The rearrangement links TRBV29-1 to TRBJ1-1, with 7 bases fitting TRBD1. The CDR3 length is 13 residues. Germline values: CDR1 SQVTM, CDR2 ANQGSEA. V shed 7 bases, J shed 0 bases, and the junction held 5 bases outside the gene matches. The DNA for the CDR3 is TGCAGCGGGGGACAGACACTGAACACTGAAGCTTTCTTT. Protein: CSGGQTLNTEAFF.

This clonotype was seen many times. The gene calls are TRBV2 and TRBJ2-7; the D is unclear. This CDR3 is built from 12 residues. The germline V gene has CDR1 SNHLY and CDR2 FYNNEI. Trimming removed 10 bases from V and 2 bases from J, with 12 bases in between. Here the CDR3 DNA reads TGTGCCACCCAGGACGATGCCTACGAGCAGTACTTC. Translating gives CATQDDAYEQYF.

This clonotype was seen many times. A much larger clone lies one base from this, so it may be a read error. The rearrangement links TRBV27 to TRBJ1-3; D is possibly TRBD1 (5 bases). Germline V lookup: CDR1 MNHEY, CDR2 SMNVEV (reference sequence). V was cut by 3 bases and J by 0 bases, with 6 bases left in between. This CDR3 is 14 amino acids long. CDR3 sequence: CASSFDSSGNTIYF. The CDR3, as DNA: TGTGCCAGCAGTTTCGACAGCTCTGGAAACACCATATATTTT.

This clonotype came up many times. The J gene is TRBJ1-2, the V gene TRBV6-4, with 9 bases that match TRBD1. After removal of 2 bases from V and 2 bases from J, the junction contained 6 bases not matched to a gene. The germline gives CDR1 MRHNA, CDR2 SNTAGT. The CDR3 is 16 amino acids. DNA for the CDR3: TGTGCCAGCAGTGACGGGACAGGGCACAACAACTATGGCTACACCTTC. This translates into CASSDGTGHNNYGYTF.

This clonotype was detected a few times. V and J are TRBV5-1 and TRBJ2-3; 14 nucleotides agree with TRBD2. This CDR3 comprises 16 residues. CDR1 SGHRS and CDR2 YFSETQ come from the germline V gene. V lost 4 bases to trimming and J lost 4 bases; unmatched junction nucleotides: 5. As DNA, the CDR3 is TGCGCCAGCAGCCTGGGACTAGCGGGGGTTTCAGATACGCAGTATTTT. Translating gives CASSLGLAGVSDTQYF.